These T cell receptor beta chains were read from a single sample in a study of shared clonotypes between healthy human individuals. Here immunoSEQ multiplex PCR was the method, and the copy in TCRdb shows in-frame clones only, minus some. The sample has some 660,000 clones, roughly 72% seen once. Sequenced sample: memory CD4+ T cells sorted from blood. These TCRs come from a woman aged 25 to 39 in good health. CDR3s include the opening cysteine and the closing phenylalanine or tryptophan. A D gene is named only where the DNA matches it firmly. A row's size may be missing; if present it is once, few, many or a size class.

CDR3 protein: CASSEFAFYTGELFF
CDR3 DNA: TGTGCCAGCAGTGAGTTCGCGTTCTACACCGGGGAGCTGTTTTTT
clone size: -
D gene: -
J gene: TRBJ2-2
V gene: TRBV6-1

CDR3 protein: CASSFRRLVDTGELFF
CDR3 DNA: TGTGCCAGCAGCTTTCGACGACTAGTAGACACCGGGGAGCTGTTTTTT
clone size: -
D gene: -
J gene: TRBJ2-2
V gene: TRBV7-8

CDR3 protein: CSVEGDKVNGYTF
CDR3 DNA: TGCAGCGTTGAGGGGGATAAAGTAAATGGCTACACCTTC
clone size: -
D gene: -
J gene: TRBJ1-2
V gene: TRBV29-1

CDR3 protein: CASSLGGQGGEKLFF
CDR3 DNA: TGCGCCAGCAGCTTGGGGGGACAGGGAGGTGAAAAACTGTTTTTT
clone size: few
D gene: TRBD1
J gene: TRBJ1-4
V gene: TRBV5-1

CDR3 protein: CASSENTGELFF
CDR3 DNA: TGTGCCAGCAGTGAGAACACCGGGGAGCTGTTTTTT
clone size: -
D gene: -
J gene: TRBJ2-2
V gene: TRBV28

CDR3 protein: CASTTWVGESSGYTF
CDR3 DNA: TGTGCCAGCACCACTTGGGTCGGGGAATCGAGTGGCTACACCTTC
clone size: -
D gene: -
J gene: TRBJ1-2
V gene: TRBV28

CDR3 protein: CASSVGLAGRSSYNEQFF
CDR3 DNA: TGTGCCAGCAGCGTAGGTCTAGCGGGTCGGAGCTCCTACAATGAGCAGTTCTTC
clone size: few
D gene: TRBD2
J gene: TRBJ2-1
V gene: TRBV9

CDR3 protein: CASSFDRNTEAFF
CDR3 DNA: TGTGCCAGCAGTTTTGACAGGAACACTGAAGCTTTCTTT
clone size: -
D gene: -
J gene: TRBJ1-1
V gene: TRBV6-1

CDR3 protein: CASSNLKFRDREARNQPQHF
CDR3 DNA: TGTGCCAGCAGCAATCTTAAATTCCGGGACAGGGAGGCTCGCAATCAGCCCCAGCATTTT
clone size: -
D gene: TRBD1
J gene: TRBJ1-5
V gene: TRBV7-8

CDR3 protein: CASSFRTEAFF
CDR3 DNA: TGTGCCAGCAGCTTCCGTACTGAAGCTTTCTTT
clone size: -
D gene: -
J gene: TRBJ1-1
V gene: TRBV7-9

CDR3 protein: CASSLAGGSYGYTF
CDR3 DNA: TGTGCCAGCAGCTTAGCAGGGGGCTCCTATGGCTACACCTTC
clone size: -
D gene: TRBD1
J gene: TRBJ1-2
V gene: TRBV13

CDR3 protein: CASSIEALAGVNEQFF
CDR3 DNA: TGTGCCAGCAGCATAGAGGCCCTAGCGGGAGTAAATGAGCAGTTCTTC
clone size: -
D gene: TRBD2
J gene: TRBJ2-1
V gene: TRBV7-2

CDR3 protein: CASSRQADTQYF
CDR3 DNA: TGTGCCAGCTCACGGCAGGCAGATACGCAGTATTTT
clone size: -
D gene: -
J gene: TRBJ2-3
V gene: TRBV18

CDR3 protein: CASSPITRLVSSNEQYF
CDR3 DNA: TGCGCCAGCAGCCCGATCACCCGACTAGTATCTTCCAACGAGCAGTACTTC
clone size: few
D gene: -
J gene: TRBJ2-7
V gene: TRBV5-1

CDR3 protein: CASSSQPWNEQFF
CDR3 DNA: TGCGCCAGCAGCTCTCAACCCTGGAATGAGCAGTTCTTC
clone size: -
D gene: -
J gene: TRBJ2-1
V gene: TRBV4-1

CDR3 protein: CASSATGQGTHEQYF
CDR3 DNA: TGTGCCAGCAGCGCCACGGGACAGGGGACCCACGAGCAGTACTTC
clone size: -
D gene: TRBD1
J gene: TRBJ2-7
V gene: TRBV9

CDR3 protein: CSVEGPPGGGTGTDTQYF
CDR3 DNA: TGCAGCGTTGAAGGGCCCCCGGGAGGAGGAACTGGCACAGATACGCAGTATTTT
clone size: -
D gene: TRBD2
J gene: TRBJ2-3
V gene: TRBV29-1

CDR3 protein: CASSIGQGTQGRVGELFF
CDR3 DNA: TGTGCCAGTAGTATTGGACAGGGGACCCAGGGCCGGGTCGGGGAGCTGTTTTTT
clone size: -
D gene: TRBD1
J gene: TRBJ2-2
V gene: TRBV19

CDR3 protein: CASSDLLVPHHEQYF
CDR3 DNA: TGTGCCAGCAGTGACCTACTAGTGCCCCACCACGAGCAGTACTTC
clone size: few
D gene: -
J gene: TRBJ2-7
V gene: TRBV25-1

CDR3 protein: CAWTRGTKTEAFF
CDR3 DNA: TGTGCCTGGACCCGCGGGACGAAGACTGAAGCTTTCTTT
clone size: -
D gene: -
J gene: TRBJ1-1
V gene: TRBV30

CDR3 protein: CASSQSWNTEAFF
CDR3 DNA: TGTGCCAGCAGCCAATCATGGAACACTGAAGCTTTCTTT
clone size: few
D gene: -
J gene: TRBJ1-1
V gene: TRBV14

CDR3 protein: CASSSGFVETQYF
CDR3 DNA: TGTGCCAGCAGCTCAGGGTTCGTGGAGACCCAGTACTTC
clone size: once
D gene: -
J gene: TRBJ2-5
V gene: TRBV28

CDR3 protein: CASSIYGVSDTEAFF
CDR3 DNA: TGTGCCAGTAGTATTTACGGGGTGTCGGACACTGAAGCTTTCTTT
clone size: -
D gene: -
J gene: TRBJ1-1
V gene: TRBV19

CDR3 protein: CASSVGVFDEQFF
CDR3 DNA: TGTGCCAGCAGCGTAGGTGTGTTCGATGAGCAGTTCTTC
clone size: -
D gene: -
J gene: TRBJ2-1
V gene: TRBV9

CDR3 protein: CASSWSGGGQGSNEQFF
CDR3 DNA: TGTGCCAGCAGCTGGTCGGGCGGAGGCCAAGGATCCAATGAGCAGTTCTTC
clone size: -
D gene: -
J gene: TRBJ2-1
V gene: TRBV7-2

CDR3 protein: CATSSRLGTDTQYF
CDR3 DNA: TGTGCCACCAGCAGTCGACTCGGCACAGATACGCAGTATTTT
clone size: -
D gene: -
J gene: TRBJ2-3
V gene: TRBV15

CDR3 protein: CASSLAPVSTDTQYF
CDR3 DNA: TGCGCCAGCAGCTTGGCTCCCGTTAGCACAGATACGCAGTATTTT
clone size: -
D gene: -
J gene: TRBJ2-3
V gene: TRBV5-1

CDR3 protein: CASSSRWTGELFF
CDR3 DNA: TGTGCCAGCAGTTCCCGGTGGACCGGGGAGCTGTTTTTT
clone size: few
D gene: -
J gene: TRBJ2-2
V gene: TRBV6-1

CDR3 protein: CASSQLRQGTCEQYF
CDR3 DNA: TGCGCCAGCAGTCAATTAAGACAGGGTACTTGCGAGCAGTACTTC
clone size: -
D gene: TRBD1
J gene: TRBJ2-7
V gene: TRBV23-1

CDR3 protein: CASSPDPLTTGNTGELFF
CDR3 DNA: TGCGCCAGCAGCCCAGATCCATTAACCACGGGGAACACCGGGGAGCTGTTTTTT
clone size: -
D gene: -
J gene: TRBJ2-2
V gene: TRBV5-1

CDR3 protein: CASSQDTREETQYF
CDR3 DNA: TGTGCCAGCAGCCAAGATACCAGGGAAGAGACCCAGTACTTC
clone size: -
D gene: -
J gene: TRBJ2-5
V gene: TRBV4-2

CDR3 protein: CASSYARGGGTEAFF
CDR3 DNA: TGTGCCAGCAGTTACGCAAGGGGAGGAGGCACTGAAGCTTTCTTT
clone size: once
D gene: -
J gene: TRBJ1-1
V gene: TRBV6-6

CDR3 protein: CASSVGLSGGAYEQYF
CDR3 DNA: TGTGCCAGCAGCGTAGGCTTGTCGGGAGGGGCCTACGAGCAGTACTTC
clone size: -
D gene: TRBD2
J gene: TRBJ2-7
V gene: TRBV9

CDR3 protein: CASSSRFEQYF
CDR3 DNA: TGTGCCAGCAGCTCCCGGTTTGAGCAGTACTTC
clone size: -
D gene: -
J gene: TRBJ2-7
V gene: TRBV5-6

CDR3 protein: CASSRDRGWEQYF
CDR3 DNA: TGTGCCAGCAGCCGGGACAGGGGTTGGGAGCAGTACTTC
clone size: -
D gene: TRBD1
J gene: TRBJ2-7
V gene: TRBV28

CDR3 protein: CAIRGSEGNTEAFF
CDR3 DNA: TGTGCCATCAGAGGATCTGAAGGGAACACTGAAGCTTTCTTT
clone size: -
D gene: -
J gene: TRBJ1-1
V gene: TRBV10-3

CDR3 protein: CASSRGGLSNQPQHF
CDR3 DNA: TGTGCCAGCAGCAGGGGCGGATTGAGCAATCAGCCCCAGCATTTT
clone size: -
D gene: -
J gene: TRBJ1-5
V gene: TRBV27

CDR3 protein: CAWGQQGRNEQFF
CDR3 DNA: TGTGCCTGGGGACAACAGGGGCGGAATGAGCAGTTCTTC
clone size: -
D gene: TRBD1
J gene: TRBJ2-1
V gene: TRBV30

CDR3 protein: CASSLVLAGGKSSYNEQFF
CDR3 DNA: TGCGCCAGCAGCTTGGTATTAGCGGGAGGTAAAAGCTCCTACAATGAGCAGTTCTTC
clone size: -
D gene: TRBD2
J gene: TRBJ2-1
V gene: TRBV5-1

CDR3 protein: CASSFRSGRANEQFF
CDR3 DNA: TGTGCCAGCAGTTTCCGTAGCGGGAGGGCCAATGAGCAGTTCTTC
clone size: -
D gene: TRBD2
J gene: TRBJ2-1
V gene: TRBV27

CDR3 protein: CASSQDAAPYTDTQYF
CDR3 DNA: TGCGCCAGCAGCCAAGATGCTGCACCTTACACAGATACGCAGTATTTT
clone size: -
D gene: -
J gene: TRBJ2-3
V gene: TRBV4-1

CDR3 protein: CASSPRAVLTGNEQFF
CDR3 DNA: TGTGCCAGCTCACCACGTGCAGTTCTGACCGGCAATGAGCAGTTCTTC
clone size: many
D gene: -
J gene: TRBJ2-1
V gene: TRBV18

CDR3 protein: CASSINRGNTEAFF
CDR3 DNA: TGTGCCAGTAGTATTAACAGGGGGAACACTGAAGCTTTCTTT
clone size: -
D gene: TRBD1
J gene: TRBJ1-1
V gene: TRBV19

CDR3 protein: CASSLWEYGYTF
CDR3 DNA: TGTGCCAGCAGCTTATGGGAGTATGGCTACACCTTC
clone size: -
D gene: -
J gene: TRBJ1-2
V gene: TRBV7-9

CDR3 protein: CASSLALGANTEAFF
CDR3 DNA: TGTGCCAGCAGCTTAGCGCTCGGGGCGAACACTGAAGCTTTCTTT
clone size: -
D gene: -
J gene: TRBJ1-1
V gene: TRBV7-8

CDR3 protein: CASSKGGLSNEKLFF
CDR3 DNA: TGTGCCAGCAGTAAGGGGGGGCTCTCTAATGAAAAACTGTTTTTT
clone size: -
D gene: -
J gene: TRBJ1-4
V gene: TRBV2

CDR3 protein: CASSRPGRNYEQYF
CDR3 DNA: TGTGCCAGCAGCCGACCGGGGCGAAACTACGAGCAGTACTTC
clone size: -
D gene: -
J gene: TRBJ2-7
V gene: TRBV7-8

CDR3 protein: CASSSSTGGTEAFF
CDR3 DNA: TGCGCCAGCAGCTCCTCGACAGGGGGTACTGAAGCTTTCTTT
clone size: -
D gene: TRBD1
J gene: TRBJ1-1
V gene: TRBV5-1

CDR3 protein: CASSSNRRGGRDEQYF
CDR3 DNA: TGTGCCAGCAGCAGCAATCGCCGGGGGGGTAGGGACGAGCAGTACTTC
clone size: once
D gene: TRBD2
J gene: TRBJ2-7
V gene: TRBV5-4

CDR3 protein: CASSRQGGNQPQHF
CDR3 DNA: TGTGCCAGTAGTCGACAGGGGGGCAATCAGCCCCAGCATTTT
clone size: -
D gene: TRBD1
J gene: TRBJ1-5
V gene: TRBV19

CDR3 protein: CASSLVSGYGYTF
CDR3 DNA: TGTGCCAGCAGCTTAGTCTCGGGGTATGGCTACACCTTC
clone size: few
D gene: -
J gene: TRBJ1-2
V gene: TRBV7-6

CDR3 protein: CASSSDNTGELFF
CDR3 DNA: TGCGCCAGCAGCTCTGATAACACCGGGGAGCTGTTTTTT
clone size: -
D gene: -
J gene: TRBJ2-2
V gene: TRBV5-1

CDR3 protein: CASSQESNQPQHF
CDR3 DNA: TGCGCCAGCAGCCAGGAAAGCAATCAGCCCCAGCATTTT
clone size: few
D gene: -
J gene: TRBJ1-5
V gene: TRBV10-1

CDR3 protein: CASMGPNAGELFF
CDR3 DNA: TGTGCCAGCATGGGACCCAACGCCGGGGAGCTGTTTTTT
clone size: few
D gene: -
J gene: TRBJ2-2
V gene: TRBV6-1

CDR3 protein: CASTFWAGETQYF
CDR3 DNA: TGTGCCAGCACTTTCTGGGCGGGGGAGACCCAGTACTTC
clone size: -
D gene: -
J gene: TRBJ2-5
V gene: TRBV5-8